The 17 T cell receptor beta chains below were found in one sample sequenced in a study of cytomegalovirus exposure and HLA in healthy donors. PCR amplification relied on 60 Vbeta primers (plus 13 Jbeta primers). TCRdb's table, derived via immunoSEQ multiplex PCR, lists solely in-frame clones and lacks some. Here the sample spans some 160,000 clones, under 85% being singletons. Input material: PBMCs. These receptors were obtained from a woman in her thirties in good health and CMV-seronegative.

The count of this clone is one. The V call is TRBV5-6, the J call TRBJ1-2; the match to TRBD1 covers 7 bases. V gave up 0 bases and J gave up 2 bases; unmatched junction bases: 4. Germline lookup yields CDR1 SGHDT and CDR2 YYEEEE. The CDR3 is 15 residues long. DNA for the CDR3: TGTGCCAGCAGCTTGGTGACAGGGTTCAACTATGGCTACACCTTC. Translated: CASSLVTGFNYGYTF.

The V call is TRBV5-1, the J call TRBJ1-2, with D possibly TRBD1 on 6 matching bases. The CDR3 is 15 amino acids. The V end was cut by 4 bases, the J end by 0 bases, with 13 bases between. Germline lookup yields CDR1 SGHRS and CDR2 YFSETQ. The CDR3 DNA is TGCGCCAGCAGCACCTCGGGACACTCTAACTATGGCTACACCTTC. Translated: CASSTSGHSNYGYTF.

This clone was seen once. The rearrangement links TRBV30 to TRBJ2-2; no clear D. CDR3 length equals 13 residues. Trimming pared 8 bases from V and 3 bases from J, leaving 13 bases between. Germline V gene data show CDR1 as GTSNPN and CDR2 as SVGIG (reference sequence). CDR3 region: CASTAVYTGELFF. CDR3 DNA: TGTGCCAGTACCGCGGTTTACACCGGGGAGCTGTTTTTT.

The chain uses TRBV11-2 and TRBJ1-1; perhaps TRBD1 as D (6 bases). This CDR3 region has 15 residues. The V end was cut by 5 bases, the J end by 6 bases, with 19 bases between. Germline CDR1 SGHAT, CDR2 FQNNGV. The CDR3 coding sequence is TGTGCCAGCAGCGGGCTCGGGGGGCCTAGAGCTGAAGCTTTCTTT. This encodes CASSGLGGPRAEAFF.

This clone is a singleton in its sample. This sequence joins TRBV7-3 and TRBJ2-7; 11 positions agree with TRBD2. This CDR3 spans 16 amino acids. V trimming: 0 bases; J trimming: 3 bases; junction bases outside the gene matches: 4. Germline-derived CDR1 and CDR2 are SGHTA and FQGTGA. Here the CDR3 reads CASSLTASGRLYEQYF. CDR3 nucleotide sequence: TGTGCCAGCAGCTTAACTGCTAGCGGGAGGCTCTACGAGCAGTACTTC.

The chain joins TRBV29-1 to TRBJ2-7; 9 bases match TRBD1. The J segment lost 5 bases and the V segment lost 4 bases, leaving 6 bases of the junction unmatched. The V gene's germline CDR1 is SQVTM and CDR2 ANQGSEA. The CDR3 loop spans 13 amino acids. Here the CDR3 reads CSVGDRAGNEQYF. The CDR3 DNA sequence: TGCAGCGTTGGGGACAGGGCGGGGAACGAGCAGTACTTC.

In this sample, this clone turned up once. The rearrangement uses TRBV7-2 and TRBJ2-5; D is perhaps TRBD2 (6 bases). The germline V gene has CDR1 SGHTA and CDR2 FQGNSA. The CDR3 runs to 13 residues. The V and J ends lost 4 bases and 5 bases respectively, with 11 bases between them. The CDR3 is CASSSTRGETQYF. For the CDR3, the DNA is TGTGCCAGCAGCTCCACCCGGGGGGAGACCCAGTACTTC.

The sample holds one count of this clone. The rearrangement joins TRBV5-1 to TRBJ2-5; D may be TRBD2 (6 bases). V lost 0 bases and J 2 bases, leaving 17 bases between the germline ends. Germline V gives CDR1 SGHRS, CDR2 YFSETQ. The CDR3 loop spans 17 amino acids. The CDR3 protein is CASSLVAATIRQETQYF. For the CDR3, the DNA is TGCGCCAGCAGCTTGGTAGCGGCCACGATCCGGCAAGAGACCCAGTACTTC.

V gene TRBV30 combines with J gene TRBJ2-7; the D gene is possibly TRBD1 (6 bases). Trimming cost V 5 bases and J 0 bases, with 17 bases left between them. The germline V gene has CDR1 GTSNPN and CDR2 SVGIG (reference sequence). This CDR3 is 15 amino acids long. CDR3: CAWGTGDTTSYEQYF. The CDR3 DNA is TGTGCCTGGGGGACCGGGGACACGACCTCCTACGAGCAGTACTTC.

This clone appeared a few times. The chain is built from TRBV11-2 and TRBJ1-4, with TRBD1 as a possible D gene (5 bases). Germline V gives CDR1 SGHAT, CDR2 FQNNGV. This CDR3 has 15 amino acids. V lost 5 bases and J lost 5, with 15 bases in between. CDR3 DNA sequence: TGTGCCAGCAGCCCCTTCGGGGGGGTAAATGAAAAACTGTTTTTT. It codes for CASSPFGGVNEKLFF.

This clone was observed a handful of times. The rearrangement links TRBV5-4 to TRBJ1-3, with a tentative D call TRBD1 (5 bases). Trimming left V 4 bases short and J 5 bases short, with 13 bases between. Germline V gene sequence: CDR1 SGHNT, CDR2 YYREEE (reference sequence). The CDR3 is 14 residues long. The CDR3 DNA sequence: TGTGCCAGCAGCCCAGGGAGGGACCGAAACACCATATATTTT. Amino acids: CASSPGRDRNTIYF.

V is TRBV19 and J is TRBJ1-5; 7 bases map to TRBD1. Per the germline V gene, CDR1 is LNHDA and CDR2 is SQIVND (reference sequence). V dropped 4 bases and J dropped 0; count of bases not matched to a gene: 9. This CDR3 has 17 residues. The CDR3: CASSNKRGQASNQPQHF. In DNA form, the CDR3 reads TGTGCCAGTAGTAATAAAAGAGGACAGGCTAGCAATCAGCCCCAGCATTTT.

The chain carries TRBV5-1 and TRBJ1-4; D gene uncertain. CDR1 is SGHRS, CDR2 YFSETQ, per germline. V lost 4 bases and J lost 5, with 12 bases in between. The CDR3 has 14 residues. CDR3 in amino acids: CASSTGLMNEKLFF. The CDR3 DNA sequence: TGCGCCAGCAGCACCGGACTAATGAATGAAAAACTGTTTTTT.

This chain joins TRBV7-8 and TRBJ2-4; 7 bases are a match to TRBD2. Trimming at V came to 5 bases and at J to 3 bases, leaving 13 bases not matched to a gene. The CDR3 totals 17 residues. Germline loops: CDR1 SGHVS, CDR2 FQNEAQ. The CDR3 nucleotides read TGTGCCAGCAGCCAGAGGTGGGAGGGGCCCATCAAAAACATTCAGTACTTC. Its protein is CASSQRWEGPIKNIQYF.

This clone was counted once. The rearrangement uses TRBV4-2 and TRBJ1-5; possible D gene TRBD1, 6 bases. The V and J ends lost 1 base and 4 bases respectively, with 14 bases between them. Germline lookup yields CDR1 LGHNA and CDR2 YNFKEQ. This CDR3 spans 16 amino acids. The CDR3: CASSQATGTTNQPQHF. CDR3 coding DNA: TGTGCCAGCAGCCAAGCTACCGGGACAACTAATCAGCCCCAGCATTTT.

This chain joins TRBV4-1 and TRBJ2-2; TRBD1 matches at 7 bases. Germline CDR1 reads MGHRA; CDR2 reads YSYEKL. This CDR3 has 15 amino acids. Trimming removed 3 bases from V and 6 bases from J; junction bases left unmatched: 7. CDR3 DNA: TGCGCCAGCAGCCAGAGGACAGGCCTGTCCGGGGAGCTGTTTTTT. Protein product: CASSQRTGLSGELFF.

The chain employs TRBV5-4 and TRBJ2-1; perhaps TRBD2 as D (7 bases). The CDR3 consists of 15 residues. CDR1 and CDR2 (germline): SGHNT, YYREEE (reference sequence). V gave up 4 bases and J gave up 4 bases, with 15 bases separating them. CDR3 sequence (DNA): TGTGCCAGCAGCCGAACGGGGGGCCTATACAATGAGCAGTTCTTC. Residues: CASSRTGGLYNEQFF.